This is a list of T cell receptor beta chains from one sample in a study of blood T cell repertoires in COVID-19. The table came from immunoSEQ multiplex PCR; TCRdb's copy has only in-frame clones and leaves some out. The table has about 150,000 clones, more than 75% seen once. The specimen sequenced was peripheral blood. The receptors originated from a man in his sixties with acute or convalescent COVID-19. Both conserved end residues are part of each CDR3. The D gene is left open where the match is weak. Clone size is shown for a subset of rows, as once, few, many or a class of expanded clone.

clone_size j_call d_call v_call cdr3_nt cdr3_aa
- TRBJ2-1 TRBD1 TRBV5-6 TGTGCCAGCAGCTTGGTGGGGGACAGGATTAATGAGCAGTTCTTC CASSLVGDRINEQFF
- TRBJ2-7 - TRBV10-3 TGTGCCATCAGTGTGACAGGGGAGGGTGCCGAGCAGTACTTC CAISVTGEGAEQYF
few TRBJ2-3 TRBD1 TRBV29-1 TGCAGCGTTCTAGCCAGACAGGGGGCAGATACGCAGTATTTT CSVLARQGADTQYF
- TRBJ2-1 TRBD1 TRBV10-1 TGCGCCAGCAGTGTTGGGGGACAGGGGGCTAACTCCTACAATGAGCAGTTCTTC CASSVGGQGANSYNEQFF
- TRBJ2-7 TRBD2 TRBV5-4 TGTGCCAGCAGCTCCGGGACTAGCGGGGGAACGGGGCAGTACTTC CASSSGTSGGTGQYF
- TRBJ2-5 - TRBV7-6 TGTGCCAGCAGCCGGCAAGAGACCCAGTACTTC CASSRQETQYF
- TRBJ2-3 - TRBV7-6 TGTGCCAGCAGCTCCGGGAGGACAGGGATTACCAGTACAGATACGCAGTATTTT CASSSGRTGITSTDTQYF
once TRBJ1-2 TRBD1 TRBV5-5 TGTGCCAGCAGCTTGGAAGCGACAGGGAGATCCTATGGCTACACCTTC CASSLEATGRSYGYTF
- TRBJ1-1 - TRBV7-9 TGTGCCAGCAGCTTAAAGACAAACACTGAAGCTTTCTTT CASSLKTNTEAFF
few TRBJ2-7 - TRBV29-1 TGCAGCGTTGAAGACGGGTCCTACGAGCAGTACTTC CSVEDGSYEQYF
- TRBJ2-3 TRBD2 TRBV2 TGTGCCAGCAGCCTATCGGGTAGCGGGAGGGGGAATACGCAGTATTTT CASSLSGSGRGNTQYF
once TRBJ2-7 TRBD1 TRBV28 TGTGCCAGCAGAACCAACGGACAGGGGGCGGGGGAGCAGTACTTC CASRTNGQGAGEQYF
- TRBJ2-1 TRBD1 TRBV11-2 TGTGCCAGCAGCTTAGTGGCAGGGGGAATCGGTGAGCAGTTCTTC CASSLVAGGIGEQFF
- TRBJ2-5 - TRBV6-5 TGTGCCAGCAGTTATAATAGGGACACCCAAGAGACCCAGTACTTC CASSYNRDTQETQYF
- TRBJ2-3 - TRBV4-1 TGCGCCAGCAGCCAAGATAAGGAGACAGCCCAGTATTTT CASSQDKETAQYF
- TRBJ2-5 - TRBV21-1 TGTGCCAGCAGCCTGTTACAGGGGGACCAAGAGACCCAGTACTTC CASSLLQGDQETQYF
once TRBJ1-2 - TRBV29-1 TGCAGCGGGGGGACGGGAAATACTAACTATGGCTACACCTTC CSGGTGNTNYGYTF
- TRBJ1-4 - TRBV28 TGTGCCAGCAGTTTCATAAAAGGGAGTTTAACAACTAATGAAAAACTGTTTTTT CASSFIKGSLTTNEKLFF
- TRBJ2-5 TRBD1 TRBV19 TGTGCCAGTAGCACCGGGACAGGTGCCCAAGAGACCCAGTACTTC CASSTGTGAQETQYF
- TRBJ2-1 TRBD1 TRBV2 TGTGCCAGCAGCCTAGACAGGGATTCCTACAATGAGCAGTTCTTC CASSLDRDSYNEQFF
- TRBJ1-1 - TRBV28 TGTGCCAGCAGACTACAGGTGAACACTGAAGCTTTCTTT CASRLQVNTEAFF
- TRBJ2-2 TRBD1 TRBV7-9 TGTGCCAGCAGACTCGACAGGGTGGGGAAGCTGTTTTTT CASRLDRVGKLFF
- TRBJ1-2 - TRBV18 TGTGCCAGCTCACAAGCCGCCACTACAGGTGCCTATGGCTACACCTTC CASSQAATTGAYGYTF
- TRBJ2-1 TRBD1 TRBV28 TGTGCCACCTTACAGGGGTACAATGAGCAGTTCTTC CATLQGYNEQFF
- TRBJ2-1 TRBD1 TRBV27 TGTGCCAGCACTGGGACAGCATACAATGAGCAGTTCTTC CASTGTAYNEQFF
- TRBJ2-5 - TRBV9 TGTGCCAGCAGCGTAGATCAGGGCTACCAAGAGACCCAGTACTTC CASSVDQGYQETQYF
- TRBJ1-5 TRBD1 TRBV19 TGTGCCAGTAGTTTAAGGACAGGGATATCCAATCAGCCCCAGCATTTT CASSLRTGISNQPQHF
- TRBJ1-2 TRBD1 TRBV7-9 TGTGCCAGCAGCTCCACAGGGGCTGGCTACACCTTC CASSSTGAGYTF
once TRBJ2-3 TRBD2 TRBV2 TGTGCCAGCACTGGACTAGCGGGAGATCGGCGGGGAGCAGATACGCAGTATTTT CASTGLAGDRRGADTQYF
- TRBJ2-2 TRBD2 TRBV18 TGTGCCAGCTCACAGAGCGGGGGGAACACCGGGGAGCTGTTTTTT CASSQSGGNTGELFF
- TRBJ2-7 - TRBV3-1/TRBV3-2 TGTGCCAGCAGCCAAAGGGCGGGTTTGGGGCAGTACTTC CASSQRAGLGQYF
- TRBJ2-1 TRBD2 TRBV29-1 TGCAGCGTTGTTAGCGGGAGACAGGATGAGCAGTTCTTC CSVVSGRQDEQFF
- TRBJ1-1 - TRBV6-4 TGTGCCAGCAGTGAACACGGAGAGAACACTGAAGCTTTCTTT CASSEHGENTEAFF
- TRBJ2-2 - TRBV21-1 TGTGCCAGCAGCAAAGTTGAGCTCCATAAGACGAACACCGGGGAGCTGTTTTTT CASSKVELHKTNTGELFF
- TRBJ2-1 TRBD2 TRBV7-9 TGTGCCAGCAGCCGGACTAGTGGCAATGAGCAGTTCTTC CASSRTSGNEQFF
- TRBJ2-1 - TRBV19 TGTGCCAGTAGCGGGAGATCCTACAATGAGCAGTTCTTC CASSGRSYNEQFF
few TRBJ2-7 TRBD1 TRBV7-8 TGTGCCAGCAGCCCAGACAGGGGGAGGTTCCACGAGCAGTACTTC CASSPDRGRFHEQYF
- TRBJ1-5 TRBD1 TRBV5-8 TGTGCCAGCAGTTCTACAGCCGGGACAGGGGGCCGTCAGCCCCAGCATTTT CASSSTAGTGGRQPQHF
- TRBJ2-2 TRBD1 TRBV27 TGTGCCAGCAGTTTTGGGCAGGGGGCGGCCGGGGAGCTGTTTTTT CASSFGQGAAGELFF
few TRBJ1-5 - TRBV13 TGTGCCAGCAGCAATGGACAGAATCAGCCCCAGCATTTT CASSNGQNQPQHF
- TRBJ2-5 - TRBV20-1 TGCAGTGCGCGGATTCAAGAGACCCAGTACTTC CSARIQETQYF
- TRBJ1-5 - TRBV2 TGTGCCAGCAGTGACAGGGAGGGTCAGCCCCAGCATTTT CASSDREGQPQHF
- TRBJ2-7 TRBD2 TRBV7-2 TGTGCCAGCAGCCCTAGCGGGAGGGGCTACGAGCAGTACTTC CASSPSGRGYEQYF
- TRBJ2-2 TRBD2 TRBV11-1 TGTGCCAGCAGCTTGCGGGGGGGGATCACCGGGGAGCTGTTTTTT CASSLRGGITGELFF
- TRBJ2-3 TRBD2 TRBV27 TGTGCCAGCAGTTCCCGGACTAGCGGGAGGGTGTATACGCAGTATTTT CASSSRTSGRVYTQYF
- TRBJ2-5 - TRBV25-1 TGTGCCAGCAGTGAATCTAGACCTGGACTGGAGACCCAGTACTTC CASSESRPGLETQYF
- TRBJ2-4 TRBD1 TRBV5-3 TGTGCCAGAAGCCCTTGGACAGGGCCAACGCACATTCAGTACTTC CARSPWTGPTHIQYF
- TRBJ1-1 - TRBV5-1 TGCGCCAGCAGCCTGTTGGGATCCGGCCTAGCGATTACTGAAGCTTTCTTT CASSLLGSGLAITEAFF
- TRBJ2-7 TRBD2 TRBV5-1 TGCGCCAGCAGCTTATCTAGCGGTTACTCCTACGAGCAGTACTTC CASSLSSGYSYEQYF
- TRBJ2-7 - TRBV6-6 TGTGCCAGCAGTTACGCATTACAGGGTACCGAGCAGTACTTC CASSYALQGTEQYF
- TRBJ2-7 - TRBV7-8 TGTGCCAGCAGCTTAGCCAACAGATTTAGCTCCTACGAGCAGTACTTC CASSLANRFSSYEQYF
- TRBJ2-7 TRBD2 TRBV6-1 TGTGCCAGCAGTGAACGCGAGCGGGGGGAGCAGTACTTC CASSERERGEQYF
few TRBJ2-5 - TRBV11-2 TGTGCCAGCACCACAGGGAGCGGGACGGGTGAGACCCAGTACTTC CASTTGSGTGETQYF
- TRBJ1-1 - TRBV5-1 TGCGCCAGCAGGGGGGGGGCCGTTGCAAACACTGAAGCTTTCTTT CASRGGAVANTEAFF
once TRBJ2-3 - TRBV28 TGTGCCAGCTTCTCAGGGGAACCCCCAGATACGCAGTATTTT CASFSGEPPDTQYF
- TRBJ1-5 TRBD1 TRBV28 TGTGCCAGCAGTTCCGGGACAGGGTATAGTCAGCCCCAGCATTTT CASSSGTGYSQPQHF
- TRBJ2-7 TRBD1 TRBV7-2 TGTGCCAGCAGATCCGGGACAGGGTTGTACGAGCAGTACTTC CASRSGTGLYEQYF
- TRBJ1-6 TRBD1 TRBV11-1 TGTGCCAGCTCGAGGACAGGGAATAATTCACCCCTCCACTTT CASSRTGNNSPLHF
few TRBJ2-3 - TRBV29-1 TGCAGCGTTGAGATTCAGGGAAATACGCAGTATTTT CSVEIQGNTQYF
- TRBJ1-3 - TRBV3-1/TRBV3-2 TGTGCCAGCAGCCAAGATCGAGGGCAGACCCCCTCTGGAAACACCATATATTTT CASSQDRGQTPSGNTIYF